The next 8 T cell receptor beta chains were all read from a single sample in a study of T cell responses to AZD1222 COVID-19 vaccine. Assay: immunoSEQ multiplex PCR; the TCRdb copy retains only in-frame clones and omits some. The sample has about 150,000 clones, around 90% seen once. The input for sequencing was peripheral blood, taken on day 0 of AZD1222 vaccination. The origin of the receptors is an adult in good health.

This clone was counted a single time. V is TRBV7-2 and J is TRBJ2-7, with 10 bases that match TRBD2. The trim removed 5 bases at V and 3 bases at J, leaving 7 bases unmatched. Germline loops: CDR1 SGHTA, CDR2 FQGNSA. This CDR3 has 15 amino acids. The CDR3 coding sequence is TGTGCCAGCAGCCCAAGTTGGACTAGCGGCTACGAGCAGTACTTC. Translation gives CASSPSWTSGYEQYF.

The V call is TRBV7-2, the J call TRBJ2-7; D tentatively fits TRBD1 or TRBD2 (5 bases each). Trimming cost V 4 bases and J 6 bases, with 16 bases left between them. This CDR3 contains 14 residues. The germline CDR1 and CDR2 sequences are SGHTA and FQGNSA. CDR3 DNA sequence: TGTGCCAGCAGCTGGGGCCCCGAGGGGCTCGAGCAGTACTTC. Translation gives CASSWGPEGLEQYF.

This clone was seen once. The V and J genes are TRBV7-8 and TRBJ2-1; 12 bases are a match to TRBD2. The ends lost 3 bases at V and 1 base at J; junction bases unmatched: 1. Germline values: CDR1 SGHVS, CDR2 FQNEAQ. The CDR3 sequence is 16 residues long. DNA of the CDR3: TGTGCCAGCAGCTTTACTAGCGGGAGGTCCTACAATGAGCAGTTCTTC. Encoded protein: CASSFTSGRSYNEQFF.

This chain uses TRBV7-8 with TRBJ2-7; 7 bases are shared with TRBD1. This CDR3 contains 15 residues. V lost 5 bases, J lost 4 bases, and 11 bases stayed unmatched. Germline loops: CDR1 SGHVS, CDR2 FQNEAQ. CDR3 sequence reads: CASSPPTGTRYEQYF. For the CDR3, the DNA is TGTGCCAGCAGCCCCCCGACAGGGACAAGGTACGAGCAGTACTTC.

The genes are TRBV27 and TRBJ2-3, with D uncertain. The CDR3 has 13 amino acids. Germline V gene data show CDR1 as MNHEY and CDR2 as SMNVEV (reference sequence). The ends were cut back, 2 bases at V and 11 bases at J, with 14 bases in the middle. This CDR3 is CASSLTDAERQYF. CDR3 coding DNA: TGTGCCAGCAGTTTAACGGACGCGGAACGGCAGTATTTT.

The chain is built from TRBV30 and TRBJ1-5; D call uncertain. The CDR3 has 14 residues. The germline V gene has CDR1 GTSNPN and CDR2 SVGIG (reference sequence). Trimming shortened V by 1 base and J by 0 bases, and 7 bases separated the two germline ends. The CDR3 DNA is TGTGCCTGGAGTGCGGGCTATAGCAATCAGCCCCAGCATTTT. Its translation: CAWSAGYSNQPQHF. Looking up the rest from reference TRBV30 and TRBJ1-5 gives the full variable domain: SQTIHQWPATLVQPVGSPLSLECTVEGTSNPNLYWYRQAAGRGLQLLFYSVGIGQISSEVPQNLSASRPQDRQFILSSKKLLLSDSGFYLCAWSAGYSNQPQHFGDGTRLSIL.

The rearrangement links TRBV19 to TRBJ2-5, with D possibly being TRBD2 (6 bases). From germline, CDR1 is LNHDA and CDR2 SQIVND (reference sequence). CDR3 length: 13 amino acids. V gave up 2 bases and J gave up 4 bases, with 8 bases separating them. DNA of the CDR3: TGTGCCAGTAGTATATGGGGAGGAGAGACCCAGTACTTC. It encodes CASSIWGGETQYF. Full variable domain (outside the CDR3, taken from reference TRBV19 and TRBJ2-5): DGGITQSPKYLFRKEGQNVTLSCEQNLNHDAMYWYRQDPGQGLRLIYYSQIVNDFQKGDIAEGYSVSREKKESFPLTVTSAQKNPTAFYLCASSIWGGETQYFGPGTRLLVL.

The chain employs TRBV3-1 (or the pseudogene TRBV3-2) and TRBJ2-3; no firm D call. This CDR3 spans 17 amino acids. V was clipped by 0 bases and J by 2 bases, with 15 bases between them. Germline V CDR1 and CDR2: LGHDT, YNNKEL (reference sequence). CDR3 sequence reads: CASSQDVLVRATDTQYF. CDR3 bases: TGTGCCAGCAGCCAAGATGTGCTAGTTAGGGCCACAGATACGCAGTATTTT.